This TCR beta chain was profiled in a study of blood T cell repertoires in COVID-19 (dated by TCRdb to 2018 to 2020). Notes on the research overall: Samples from collaborators originated in the United States, Italy and Spain and spanned both the acute and convalescent phases of COVID-19. The material from the prospective study consisted of cDNA or gDNA derived from T cells, B-cell-depleted T cells, or PBMCs. HLA class I and class II types, where available, came from metadata supplied by the sample provider rather than from assay-based typing. A de-identified subject ID, COVID-19 status, age in years and sex were almost always included in the sample metadata. A freely available public database, intended as a resource for researchers studying the immune response to SARS-CoV-2, is where the repertoires were released. Subjects who had been exposed to COVID-19, were actively infected with it, or had recovered from it provided the deeply sampled blood TCRbeta repertoires that made up the dataset. The samples were drawn from the first 160 participants of the ongoing ImmuneRACE study and from over 950 subjects provided by 6 global collaborators. Study-wide conclusions, independent of this receptor: Clinical and demographic metadata were provided uncurated, with the amount varying by source and participant.

The CDR1 and CDR2 encoded by the germline V gene (reference sequence) are MNHEY and SMNVEV. The CDR3 goes from the cysteine to the phenylalanine over 14 residues. Just the 42-base CDR3 DNA is kept, in frame starting at base 1. V and J are truncated by 6 bases and 1 base respectively, leaving an intervening sequence of 13 bases. TCRbeta CDR3 regions were amplified from genomic DNA using the immunoSEQ Assay, a bias-controlled multiplex PCR. The authors' pipeline ran thus. Nucleated cell counts per sample were estimated from amplification of reference gene primers within the assay. To quantify the absolute abundance of each unique TCRbeta CDR3 rearrangement, sequence reads were collapsed and filtered. For each sample, productive Simpson clonality was calculated as the square root of Simpson's diversity index over productive rearrangements. The clones in this table, taken by TCRdb from immuneACCESS, are in-frame only. Not every clone is retained; where verified, under half of the shortfall comes from an unresolved V gene, and the cause of the rest is unknown. That table supplies the V and J calls and clone size; D and trimming were determined from the DNA. The sample data list 330,000 or so clones, and over 75% of these were observed just once. The ten top clones hold 2.5% to 3.5% of the sample.

Comments on this clone: Its specific antigen is unknown. Base qualities are missing; no much larger clone stands one base away.

Participants in the prospective study were aged about 18 to 90 years, lived in under 30 United States geographic areas, and enrolled through a virtual design. In the prospective study, participants were assigned to cohorts based on the clinical history participants reported in a screening survey and a study questionnaire. For ImmuneRACE Cohort 3, a participant was defined as recovered based on two consecutive negative NP/OP PCR tests, clearance by a healthcare professional, or resolution of symptoms. Mobile phlebotomists in the prospective study collected whole blood, serum and a nasopharyngeal or oropharyngeal swab from every participant. Participants in the prospective study had the option to provide additional blood draws and questionnaires over a roughly 2-month period. Before DNA extraction, blood samples from the prospective study were shipped at room temperature or frozen.

The sequencing sample was made of PBMCs or T cells enriched from blood (not recorded which). The source of this sequence is a woman in her 30s who had recovered from COVID-19. The chain is encoded by TRBV27 joined to TRBJ2-7; TRBD1 is possibly the D segment (6 matching bases). The CDR3 has the sequence CASRLNGQSYEQYF. The bases read TGTGCCAGCAGGCTCAATGGACAGTCCTACGAGCAGTACTTC.